This TCR beta chain is drawn from a study of regulatory T cells in long-lasting Graves disease. This clonotype showed up many times. In building TCR beta libraries, iRepertoire HTBI primers were used together with Arm-PCR of CDR3 regions. Using its own MiXCR run on the multiplex PCR reads, TCRdb lists one record per CDR3 protein. The sample holds about 460,000 distinct CDR3 sequences; around 13% are singletons and the top ten take approximately 19%. The CDR3 extends over 16 amino acids. The V and J ends lost 5 bases and 6 bases respectively, with 22 bases between them. Looked up from germline, CDR1 is MDHEN and CDR2 is SYDVKM. Indicated time point: newly diagnosed GD, antithyroid drugs for less than 3 months. RNA extracted from PBMCs served as the sequencing template. This same sample was also taken into another study, of T cells in Graves' hyperthyroidism and ophthalmopathy. That investigation notes: Uncontrolled infection, other autoimmune disease, pregnancy or lactation barred patients from enrollment. The blood repertoire included most of the expanded thyroid clonotypes above 0.001.

The origin of this receptor is a woman in her forties or fifties with Graves disease. The material sequenced was peripheral blood mononuclear cells (PBMCs), taken at new diagnosis, from a patient treated with antithyroid drugs. The rearrangement uses TRBV28 and TRBJ1-1; possible D gene TRBD1, 5 bases. CDR3 DNA: TGTGCCAGCAGTCCCCCGACCCCGACAGCTAGACCTGAAGCTTTCTTT. Its translation is CASSPPTPTARPEAFF.